The present entry profiles one T cell receptor (beta chain) with its context. This sample was included in a study of patients and donors after allogeneic stem cell transplantation. This CDR3 contains 13 residues. Trimming shortened V by 3 bases and J by 3 bases, and 6 bases separated the two germline ends. Germline CDR1 reads GTSNPN; CDR2 reads SVGIG (reference sequence). In TCRdb, the RT-PCR reads were re-called with MiXCR into one record per CDR3 protein. Among roughly 200,000 distinct CDR3 sequences listed, less than 50% were seen once. Sequencing was done on a sample of blood, either unsorted or a sorted T cell fraction (not recorded which). This clonotype originated in a human donor who was either an allogeneic HSCT recipient or a stem cell or donor lymphocyte infusion donor (not recorded which). It is not recorded whose cells these are; they may come from a transplant donor. The chain is built from TRBV30 and TRBJ1-6; no reliable D call. This CDR3 reads CAWSENYNSPLHF. In DNA form, the CDR3 reads TGTGCCTGGAGCGAAAACTATAATTCACCCCTCCACTTT.